This T cell receptor (beta chain) was recovered during a study of CD8+ T cells in alopecia areata. Study observations and caveats: Higher clonality and more expanded CD8+ clones appeared in lesional than normal scalp.

Lesional scalp punch biopsies and peripheral blood came from alopecia areata patients. About this clone itself: Its target is unknown.

Investigators isolated RNA and reverse transcribed it into cDNA to act as the sequencing template. Only in-frame clones appear in the TCRdb table, and some are missing; sequencing was by immunoSEQ multiplex PCR. This sample yields some 150,000 clones, of which around 50% are seen a single time; 5% to 7% belongs to the top ten. This CDR3 has 13 amino acids. The germline V and J ends were trimmed by 2 bases and 2 bases, with 7 bases remaining between them. Germline V gives CDR1 SGHRS, CDR2 YFSETQ. The TCR was taken from a human donor with alopecia areata. This chain uses TRBV5-1 with TRBJ1-2; D unresolved. The sequenced sample was CD4+ T cells sorted from blood, obtained at week 0. The chain's CDR3 is CASSFEENYGYTF. In DNA, the CDR3 is TGCGCCAGCAGCTTTGAAGAGAACTATGGCTACACCTTC.